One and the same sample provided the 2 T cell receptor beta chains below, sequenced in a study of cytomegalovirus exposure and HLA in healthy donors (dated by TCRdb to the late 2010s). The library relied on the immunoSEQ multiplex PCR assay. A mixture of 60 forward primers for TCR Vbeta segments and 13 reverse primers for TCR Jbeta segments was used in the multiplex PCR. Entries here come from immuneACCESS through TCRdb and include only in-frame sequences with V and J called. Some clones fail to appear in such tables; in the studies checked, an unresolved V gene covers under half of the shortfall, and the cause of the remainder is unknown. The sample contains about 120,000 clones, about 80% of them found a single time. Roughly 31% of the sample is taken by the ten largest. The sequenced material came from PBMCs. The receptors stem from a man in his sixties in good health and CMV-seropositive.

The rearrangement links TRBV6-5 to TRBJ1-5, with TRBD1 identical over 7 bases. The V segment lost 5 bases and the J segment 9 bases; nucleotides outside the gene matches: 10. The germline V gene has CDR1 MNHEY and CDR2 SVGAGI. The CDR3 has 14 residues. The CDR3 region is CASSPDRAVRPQHF. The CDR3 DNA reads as TGTGCCAGCAGTCCCGACAGGGCGGTGCGGCCCCAGCATTTT.

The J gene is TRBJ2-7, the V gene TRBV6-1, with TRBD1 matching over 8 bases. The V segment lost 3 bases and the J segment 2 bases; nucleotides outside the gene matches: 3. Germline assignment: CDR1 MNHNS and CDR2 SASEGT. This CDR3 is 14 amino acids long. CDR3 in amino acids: CASSDGTGPYEQYF. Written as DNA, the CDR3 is TGTGCCAGCAGTGATGGGACAGGTCCCTACGAGCAGTACTTC.